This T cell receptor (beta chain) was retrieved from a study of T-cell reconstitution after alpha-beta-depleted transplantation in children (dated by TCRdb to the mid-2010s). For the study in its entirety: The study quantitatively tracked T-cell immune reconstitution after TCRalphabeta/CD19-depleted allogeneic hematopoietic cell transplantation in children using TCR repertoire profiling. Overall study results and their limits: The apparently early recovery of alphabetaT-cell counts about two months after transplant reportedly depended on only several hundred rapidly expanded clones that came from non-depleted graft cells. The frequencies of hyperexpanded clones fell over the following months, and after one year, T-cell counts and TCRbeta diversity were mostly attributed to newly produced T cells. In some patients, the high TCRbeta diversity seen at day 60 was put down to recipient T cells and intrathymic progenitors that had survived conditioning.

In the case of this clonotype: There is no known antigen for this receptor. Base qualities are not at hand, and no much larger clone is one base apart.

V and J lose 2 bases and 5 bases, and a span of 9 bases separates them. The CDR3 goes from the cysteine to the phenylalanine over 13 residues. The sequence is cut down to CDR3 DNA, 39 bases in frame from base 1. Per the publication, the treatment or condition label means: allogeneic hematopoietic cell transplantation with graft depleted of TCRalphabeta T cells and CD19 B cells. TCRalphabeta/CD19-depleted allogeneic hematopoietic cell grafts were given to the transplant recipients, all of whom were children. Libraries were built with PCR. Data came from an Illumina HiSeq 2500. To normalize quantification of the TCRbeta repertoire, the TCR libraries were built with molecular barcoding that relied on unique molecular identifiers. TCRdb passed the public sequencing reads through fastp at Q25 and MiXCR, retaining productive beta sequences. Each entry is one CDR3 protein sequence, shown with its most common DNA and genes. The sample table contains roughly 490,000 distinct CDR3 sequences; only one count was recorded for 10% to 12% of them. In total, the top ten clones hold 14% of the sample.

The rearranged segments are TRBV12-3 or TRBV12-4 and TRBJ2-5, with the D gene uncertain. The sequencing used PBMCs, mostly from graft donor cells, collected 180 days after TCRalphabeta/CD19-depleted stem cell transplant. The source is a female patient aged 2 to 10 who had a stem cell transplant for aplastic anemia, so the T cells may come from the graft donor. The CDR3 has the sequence CASSLPGWETQYF. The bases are TGTGCCAGCAGTTTACCTGGTTGGGAGACCCAGTACTTC.